This T cell receptor beta chain was sequenced in a study of blood T cells in healthy people across ages. Study outcomes and limitations: Percentage of naive T cells showed a strong correlation with TCR beta diversity.

A note on this clonotype: As yet, its antigen is unknown.

Every sample gave at least 5 micrograms of total RNA when it was extracted. PCR was performed a second time for about 7 to 12 cycles using a sample-barcoded 5' primer and a J-beta primer mix. TCRdb used MiXCR to reprocess the 5' RACE reads, holding one entry per CDR3 protein. This sample has about 650,000 distinct CDR3 sequences, with more than 45% found just once. The TCR sequence derives from an elderly woman in good health. The sequencing sample was made of blood.

The CDR3 nucleotides are TGTGCCAGCAGTGAAGTCAGGGGGCGCGGCACTGAAGCTTTCTTT. It codes for CASSEVRGRGTEAFF. V is TRBV6-1 and J is TRBJ1-1, with TRBD1 matching 8 bases. The CDR3 loop spans 15 amino acids. CDR1 and CDR2 from the germline V gene are MNHNS and SASEGT. V gave up 1 base and J gave up 4 bases; unmatched junction bases: 5.